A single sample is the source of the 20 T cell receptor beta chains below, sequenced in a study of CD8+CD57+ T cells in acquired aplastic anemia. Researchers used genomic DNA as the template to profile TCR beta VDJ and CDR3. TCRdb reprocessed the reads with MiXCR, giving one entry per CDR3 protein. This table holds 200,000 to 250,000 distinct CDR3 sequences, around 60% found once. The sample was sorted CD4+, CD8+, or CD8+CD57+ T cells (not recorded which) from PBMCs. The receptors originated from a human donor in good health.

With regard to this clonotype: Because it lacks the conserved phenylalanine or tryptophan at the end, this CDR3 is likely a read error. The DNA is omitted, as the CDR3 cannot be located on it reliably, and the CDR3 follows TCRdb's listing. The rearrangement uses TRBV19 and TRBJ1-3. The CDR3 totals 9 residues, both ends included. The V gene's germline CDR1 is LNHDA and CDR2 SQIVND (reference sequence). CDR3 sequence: CASPQGLPR.

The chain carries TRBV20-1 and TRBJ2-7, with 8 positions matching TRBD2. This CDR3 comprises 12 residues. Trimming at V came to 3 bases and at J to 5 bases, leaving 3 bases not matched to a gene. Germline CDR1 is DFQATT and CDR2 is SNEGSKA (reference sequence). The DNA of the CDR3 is TGCAGTGCTAGCCGGGAGGGTGACGAGCAGTACTTC. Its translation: CSASREGDEQYF.

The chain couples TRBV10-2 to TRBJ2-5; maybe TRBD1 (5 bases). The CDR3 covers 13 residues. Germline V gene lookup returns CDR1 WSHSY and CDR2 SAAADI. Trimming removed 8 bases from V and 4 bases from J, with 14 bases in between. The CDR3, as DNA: TGCGCCAGCCAACTTTCTAGGGGAGAGACCCAGTACTTC. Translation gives CASQLSRGETQYF.

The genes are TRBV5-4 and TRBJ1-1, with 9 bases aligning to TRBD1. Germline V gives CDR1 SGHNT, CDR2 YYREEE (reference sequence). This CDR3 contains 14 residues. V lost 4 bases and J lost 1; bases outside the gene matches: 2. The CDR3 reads CASSQQGANTEAFF. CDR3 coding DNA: TGTGCCAGCAGCCAACAGGGGGCGAACACTGAAGCTTTCTTT. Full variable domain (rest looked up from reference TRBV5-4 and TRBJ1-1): ETGVTQSPTHLIKTRGQQVTLRCSSQSGHNTVSWYQQALGQGPQFIFQYYREEENGRGNFPPRFSGLQFPNYSSELNVNALELDDSALYLCASSQQGANTEAFFGQGTRLTVV.

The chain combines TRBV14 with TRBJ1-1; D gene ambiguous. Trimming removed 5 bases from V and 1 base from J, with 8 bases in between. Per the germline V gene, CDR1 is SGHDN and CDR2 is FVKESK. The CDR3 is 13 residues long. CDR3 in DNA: TGTGCCAGCAGCAGACAACGGAACACTGAAGCTTTCTTT. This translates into CASSRQRNTEAFF.

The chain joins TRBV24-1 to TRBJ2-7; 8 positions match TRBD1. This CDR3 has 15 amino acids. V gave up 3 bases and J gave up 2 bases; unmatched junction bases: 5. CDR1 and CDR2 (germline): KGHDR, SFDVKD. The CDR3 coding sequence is TGTGCCACCAGTGATGTGACAGGGGACGCCTACGAGCAGTACTTC. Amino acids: CATSDVTGDAYEQYF.

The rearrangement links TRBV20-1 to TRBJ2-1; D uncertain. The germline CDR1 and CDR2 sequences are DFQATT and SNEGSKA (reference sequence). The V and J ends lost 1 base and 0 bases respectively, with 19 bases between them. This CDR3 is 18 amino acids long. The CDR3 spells CSARVLGQHHSSYNEQFF. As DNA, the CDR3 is TGCAGTGCTAGAGTATTGGGCCAGCACCACAGCTCCTACAATGAGCAGTTCTTC.

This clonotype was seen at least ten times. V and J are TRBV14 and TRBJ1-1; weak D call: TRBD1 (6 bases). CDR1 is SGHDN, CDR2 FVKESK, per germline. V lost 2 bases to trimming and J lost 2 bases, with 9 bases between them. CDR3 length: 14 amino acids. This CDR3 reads CASSQTQGNTEAFF. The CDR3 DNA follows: TGTGCCAGCAGCCAAACACAGGGAAACACTGAAGCTTTCTTT.

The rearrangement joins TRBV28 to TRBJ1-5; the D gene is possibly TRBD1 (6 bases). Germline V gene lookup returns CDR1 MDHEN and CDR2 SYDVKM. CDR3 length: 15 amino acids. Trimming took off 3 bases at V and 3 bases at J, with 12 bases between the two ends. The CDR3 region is CASSFLGQNNQPQHF. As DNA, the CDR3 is TGTGCCAGCAGTTTCCTCGGACAGAACAATCAGCCCCAGCATTTT.

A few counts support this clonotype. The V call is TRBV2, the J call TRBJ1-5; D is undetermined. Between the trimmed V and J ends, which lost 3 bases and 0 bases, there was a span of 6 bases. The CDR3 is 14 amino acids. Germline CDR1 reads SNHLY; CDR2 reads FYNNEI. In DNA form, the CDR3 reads TGTGCCAGCAGTGATATACGTAGCAATCAGCCCCAGCATTTT. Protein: CASSDIRSNQPQHF.

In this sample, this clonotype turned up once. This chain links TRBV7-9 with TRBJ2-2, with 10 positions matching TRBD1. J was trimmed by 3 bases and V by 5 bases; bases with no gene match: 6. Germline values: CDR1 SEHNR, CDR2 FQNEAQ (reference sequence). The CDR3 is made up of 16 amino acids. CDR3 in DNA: TGTGCCAGCAGCCAAGCGGGACAGGGGCACACCGGGGAGCTGTTTTTT. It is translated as CASSQAGQGHTGELFF.

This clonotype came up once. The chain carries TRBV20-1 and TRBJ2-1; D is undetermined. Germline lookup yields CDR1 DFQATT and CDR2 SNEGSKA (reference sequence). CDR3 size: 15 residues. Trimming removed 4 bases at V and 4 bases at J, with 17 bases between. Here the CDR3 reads CSATRHTYGYNEQFF. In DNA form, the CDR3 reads TGCAGTGCTACCCGACATACCTACGGGTACAATGAGCAGTTCTTC.

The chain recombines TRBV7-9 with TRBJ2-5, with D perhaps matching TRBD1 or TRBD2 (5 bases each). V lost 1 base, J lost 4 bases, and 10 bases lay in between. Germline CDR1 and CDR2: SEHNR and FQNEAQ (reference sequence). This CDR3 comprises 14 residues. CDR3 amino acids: CASSLGSGPETQYF. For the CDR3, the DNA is TGTGCCAGCAGCTTAGGATCGGGGCCAGAGACCCAGTACTTC.

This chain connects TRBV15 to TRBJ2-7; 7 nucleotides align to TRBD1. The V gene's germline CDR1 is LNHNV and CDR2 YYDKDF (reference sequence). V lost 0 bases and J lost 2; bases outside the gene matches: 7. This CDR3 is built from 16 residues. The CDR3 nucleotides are TGTGCCACCAGCAGAGATCGATTGACAGGGCCCTACGAGCAGTACTTC. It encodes CATSRDRLTGPYEQYF.

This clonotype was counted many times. This CDR3 reads CASSLLTGKDSPLHF. DNA for the CDR3: TGCGCCAGCAGCCTTTTGACAGGGAAGGATTCACCCCTCCACTTT. This chain links TRBV4-1 with TRBJ1-6; the match to TRBD1 covers 7 bases. The germline V gene encodes CDR1 MGHRA and CDR2 YSYEKL. The CDR3 runs 15 residues. J was trimmed by 8 bases and V by 4 bases; bases with no gene match: 8.

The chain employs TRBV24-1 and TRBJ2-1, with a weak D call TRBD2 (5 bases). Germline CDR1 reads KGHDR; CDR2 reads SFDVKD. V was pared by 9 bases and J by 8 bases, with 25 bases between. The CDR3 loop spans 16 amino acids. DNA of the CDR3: TGTGCCACCTCCTCGGGATTAGCGCCCCTAAGGGATGAGCAGTTCTTC. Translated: CATSSGLAPLRDEQFF.

CDR3 loop: CASKGQVGNQETQYF. Written as DNA, the CDR3 is TGCGCCAGCAAGGGGCAGGTCGGAAACCAAGAGACCCAGTACTTC. This chain connects TRBV5-1 to TRBJ2-5, with D possibly matching TRBD1 (5 bases). The CDR3 sequence is 15 residues long. Trimming pared 6 bases from V and 0 bases from J, leaving 15 bases between. Looked up from germline, CDR1 is SGHRS and CDR2 is YFSETQ.

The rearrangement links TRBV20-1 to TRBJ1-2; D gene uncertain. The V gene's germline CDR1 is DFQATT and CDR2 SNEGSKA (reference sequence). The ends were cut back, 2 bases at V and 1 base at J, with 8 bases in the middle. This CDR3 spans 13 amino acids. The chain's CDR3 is CSARSGLNYGYTF. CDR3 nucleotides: TGCAGTGCTAGATCCGGGCTTAACTATGGCTACACCTTC.

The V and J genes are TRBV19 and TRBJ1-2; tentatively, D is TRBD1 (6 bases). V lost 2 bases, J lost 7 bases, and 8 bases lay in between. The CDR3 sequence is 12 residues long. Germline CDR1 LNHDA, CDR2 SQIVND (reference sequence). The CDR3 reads CASSIQGSGYTF. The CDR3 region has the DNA TGTGCCAGTAGTATACAGGGGAGTGGCTACACCTTC.

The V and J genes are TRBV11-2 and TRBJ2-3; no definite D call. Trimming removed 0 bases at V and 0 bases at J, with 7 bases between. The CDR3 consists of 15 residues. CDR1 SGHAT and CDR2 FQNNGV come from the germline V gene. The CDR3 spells CASSLESLSTDTQYF. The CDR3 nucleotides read TGTGCCAGCAGCTTAGAGTCCCTAAGCACAGATACGCAGTATTTT.